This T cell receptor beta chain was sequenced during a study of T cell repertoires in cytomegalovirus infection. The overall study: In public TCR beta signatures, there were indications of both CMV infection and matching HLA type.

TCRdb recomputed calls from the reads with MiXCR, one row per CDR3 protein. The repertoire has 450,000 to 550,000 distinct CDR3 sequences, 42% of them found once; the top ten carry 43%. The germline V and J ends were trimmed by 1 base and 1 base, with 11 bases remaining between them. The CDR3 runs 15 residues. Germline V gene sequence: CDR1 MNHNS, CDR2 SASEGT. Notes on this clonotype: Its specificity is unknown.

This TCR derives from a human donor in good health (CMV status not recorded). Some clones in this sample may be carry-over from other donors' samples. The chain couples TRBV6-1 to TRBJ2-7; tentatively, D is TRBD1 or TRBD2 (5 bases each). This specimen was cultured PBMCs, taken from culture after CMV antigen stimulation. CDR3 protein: CASSEVAWGSYEQYF. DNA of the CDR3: TGTGCCAGCAGTGAAGTGGCGTGGGGGTCCTACGAGCAGTACTTC.